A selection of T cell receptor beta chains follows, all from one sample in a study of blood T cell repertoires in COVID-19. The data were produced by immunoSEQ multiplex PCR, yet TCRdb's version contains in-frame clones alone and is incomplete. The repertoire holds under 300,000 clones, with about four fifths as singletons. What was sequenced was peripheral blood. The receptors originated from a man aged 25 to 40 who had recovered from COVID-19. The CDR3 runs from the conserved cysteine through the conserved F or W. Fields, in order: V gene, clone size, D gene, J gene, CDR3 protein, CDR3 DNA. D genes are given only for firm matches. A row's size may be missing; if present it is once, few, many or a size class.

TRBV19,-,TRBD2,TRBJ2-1,CASSAGGDYNEQFF,TGTGCCAGTTCAGCGGGGGGGGACTACAATGAGCAGTTCTTC
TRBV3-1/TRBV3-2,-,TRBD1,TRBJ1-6,CASSLDRDVDSPLHF,TGTGCCAGCAGCCTTGACAGGGACGTAGATTCACCCCTCCACTTT
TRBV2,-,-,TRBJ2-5,CASSALETQYF,TGTGCCAGCAGTGCCCTAGAGACCCAGTACTTC
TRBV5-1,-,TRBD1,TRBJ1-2,CASSLARDRVNYGYTF,TGCGCCAGCAGCTTGGCACGGGACAGGGTTAACTATGGCTACACCTTC
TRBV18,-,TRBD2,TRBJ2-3,CAGHSGGAAATQYF,TGTGCCGGGCATAGCGGGGGCGCGGCCGCCACGCAGTATTTT
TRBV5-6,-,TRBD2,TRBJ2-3,CASTLTSGGAMDTQYF,TGTGCCAGCACCCTGACTAGCGGGGGAGCTATGGATACGCAGTATTTT
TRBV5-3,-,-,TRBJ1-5,CARSLCRTNEGNQPQHF,TGTGCCAGAAGCTTGTGCAGGACTAACGAGGGCAATCAGCCCCAGCATTTT
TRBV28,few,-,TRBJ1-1,CASSLFGKDEAFF,TGTGCCAGCAGTTTATTCGGGAAAGATGAAGCTTTCTTT
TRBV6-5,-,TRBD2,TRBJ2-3,CASSYSRLAVTDTQYF,TGTGCCAGCAGTTACTCGAGGCTAGCGGTCACAGATACGCAGTATTTT
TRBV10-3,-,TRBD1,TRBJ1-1,CAISEGTGTEAFF,TGTGCCATCAGTGAAGGGACAGGGACTGAAGCTTTCTTT
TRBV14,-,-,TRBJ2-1,CASSQSSGNNEQFF,TGTGCCAGCAGCCAAAGTTCAGGGAACAATGAGCAGTTCTTC
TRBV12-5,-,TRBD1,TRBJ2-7,CASGLRGWDRGPYEQYF,TGTGCTAGTGGTTTGAGAGGCTGGGACAGGGGTCCCTACGAGCAGTACTTC
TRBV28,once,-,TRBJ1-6,CASSPGLDSYNSPLHF,TGTGCCAGCAGTCCCGGACTGGACTCCTATAATTCACCCCTCCACTTT
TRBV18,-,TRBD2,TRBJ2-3,CASSRLAGGDTQYF,TGTGCCAGCTCACGACTAGCGGGGGGAGATACGCAGTATTTT
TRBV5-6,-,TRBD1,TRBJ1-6,CASSLGGTGYSPLHF,TGTGCCAGCAGCTTGGGAGGGACAGGGTACTCACCCCTCCACTTT
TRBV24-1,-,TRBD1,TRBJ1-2,CATSDGTALGYGYTF,TGTGCCACCAGTGACGGGACAGCGCTTGGCTATGGCTACACCTTC
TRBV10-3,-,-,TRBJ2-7,CAISEKRNYEQYF,TGTGCCATCAGTGAGAAGCGGAACTACGAGCAGTACTTC